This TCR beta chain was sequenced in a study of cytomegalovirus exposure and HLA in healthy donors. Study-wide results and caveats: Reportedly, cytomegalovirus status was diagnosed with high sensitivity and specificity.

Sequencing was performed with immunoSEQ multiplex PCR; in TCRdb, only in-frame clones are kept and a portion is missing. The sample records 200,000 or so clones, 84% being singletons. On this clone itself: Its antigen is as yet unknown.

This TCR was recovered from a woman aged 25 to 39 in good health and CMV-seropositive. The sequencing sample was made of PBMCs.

CDR3 sequence: CASSHETGGGETQYF. Written as DNA, the CDR3 is TGCGCCAGCAGCCATGAGACAGGGGGCGGGGAGACCCAGTACTTC. This chain connects TRBV4-1 to TRBJ2-5; 10 bases are shared with TRBD1. V dropped 3 bases and J dropped 5; count of bases not matched to a gene: 6. Germline lookup yields CDR1 MGHRA and CDR2 YSYEKL. The CDR3 loop spans 15 amino acids.